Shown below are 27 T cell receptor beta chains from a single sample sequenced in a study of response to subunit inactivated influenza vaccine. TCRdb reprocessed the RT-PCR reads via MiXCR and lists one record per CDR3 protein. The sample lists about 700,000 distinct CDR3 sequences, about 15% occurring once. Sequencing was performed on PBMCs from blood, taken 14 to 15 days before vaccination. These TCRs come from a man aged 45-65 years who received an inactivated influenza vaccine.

In DNA, the CDR3 is TGCAGTGCTAGAGATCGTGGGGGGGCGGGTTTCAATGAGCAGTTCTTC. Its protein is CSARDRGGAGFNEQFF. J is TRBJ2-1 and V is TRBV20-1, with a possible D match to TRBD2 (7 bases). The CDR3 covers 16 residues. Germline-derived CDR1 and CDR2 are DFQATT and SNEGSKA (reference sequence). Trimming removed 0 bases at V and 6 bases at J, with 18 bases between.

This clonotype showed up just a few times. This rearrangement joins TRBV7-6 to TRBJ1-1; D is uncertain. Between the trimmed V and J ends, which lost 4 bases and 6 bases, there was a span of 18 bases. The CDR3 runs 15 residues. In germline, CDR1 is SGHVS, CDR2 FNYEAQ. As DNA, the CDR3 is TGTGCCAGCAGCTCGGGAGACCGCGCTAGTTCTGAAGCTTTCTTT. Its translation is CASSSGDRASSEAFF.

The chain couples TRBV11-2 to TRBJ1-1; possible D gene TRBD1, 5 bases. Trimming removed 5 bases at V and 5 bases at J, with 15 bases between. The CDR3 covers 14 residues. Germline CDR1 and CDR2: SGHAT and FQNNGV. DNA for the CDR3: TGTGCCAGCAGCGTAACTGGGGGACGAACTGAAGCTTTCTTT. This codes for CASSVTGGRTEAFF. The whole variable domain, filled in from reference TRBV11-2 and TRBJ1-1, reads EAGVAQSPRYKIIEKRQSVAFWCNPISGHATLYWYQQILGQGPKLLIQFQNNGVVDDSQLPKDRFSAERLKGVDSTLKIQPAKLEDSAVYLCASSVTGGRTEAFFGQGTRLTVV.

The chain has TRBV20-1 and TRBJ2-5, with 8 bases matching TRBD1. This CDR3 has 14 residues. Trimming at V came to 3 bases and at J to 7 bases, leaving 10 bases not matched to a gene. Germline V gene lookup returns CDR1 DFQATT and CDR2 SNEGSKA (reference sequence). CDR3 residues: CSARDRVVARTQYF. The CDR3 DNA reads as TGCAGTGCTAGGGACAGGGTAGTTGCAAGGACCCAGTACTTC.

The CDR3 is CASSLPNRLAGRFIGLREQYF. CDR3 DNA: TGTGCCAGCAGTCTGCCTAATAGACTAGCGGGCCGGTTTATTGGGCTACGCGAGCAGTACTTC. The chain couples TRBV28 to TRBJ2-7, with 10 bases aligning to TRBD2. This CDR3 has 21 residues. V was clipped by 5 bases and J by 6 bases; unmatched bases: 28. CDR1 is MDHEN and CDR2 is SYDVKM in the germline V gene.

The CDR3 region is CASGLSGGPSYNEQFF. The CDR3, as DNA: TGTGCCAGCGGCCTTAGCGGGGGGCCTTCCTACAATGAGCAGTTCTTC. The V and J genes are TRBV28 and TRBJ2-1; 10 nucleotides match TRBD2. V gave up 8 bases and J gave up 1 base; unmatched junction bases: 8. The CDR3 totals 16 residues. Germline V gene lookup returns CDR1 MDHEN and CDR2 SYDVKM.

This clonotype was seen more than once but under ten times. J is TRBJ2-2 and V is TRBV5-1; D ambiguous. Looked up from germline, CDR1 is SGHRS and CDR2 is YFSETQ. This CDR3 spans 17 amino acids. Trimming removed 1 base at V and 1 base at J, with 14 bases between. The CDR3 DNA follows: TGCGCCAGCAGCTTGCGAGTTCGTGGGGAGAACACCGGGGAGCTGTTTTTT. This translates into CASSLRVRGENTGELFF.

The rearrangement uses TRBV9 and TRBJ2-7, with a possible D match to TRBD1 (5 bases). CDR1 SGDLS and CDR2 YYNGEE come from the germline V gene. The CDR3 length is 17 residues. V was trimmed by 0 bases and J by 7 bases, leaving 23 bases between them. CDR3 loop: CASSVGDRTLGVLEQYF. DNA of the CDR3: TGTGCCAGCAGCGTAGGAGATCGGACCTTAGGGGTTTTGGAGCAGTACTTC.

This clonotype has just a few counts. This chain's CDR3 is CASSLVFRTGGILAKNIQYF. DNA of the CDR3: TGTGCCAGCAGTTTAGTTTTTAGGACAGGGGGGATACTAGCCAAAAACATTCAGTACTTC. The chain employs TRBV12-3 or TRBV12-4 and TRBJ2-4; 10 nucleotides line up with TRBD1. The CDR3 has 20 amino acids. V dropped 1 base and J dropped 0; count of bases not matched to a gene: 12.

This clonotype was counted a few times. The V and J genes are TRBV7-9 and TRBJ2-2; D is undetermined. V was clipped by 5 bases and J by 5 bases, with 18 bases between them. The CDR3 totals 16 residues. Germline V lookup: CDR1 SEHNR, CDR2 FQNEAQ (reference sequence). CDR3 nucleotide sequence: TGTGCCAGCAGCCCACGACGGCTGCCTGTTACCGGGGAGCTGTTTTTT. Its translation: CASSPRRLPVTGELFF.

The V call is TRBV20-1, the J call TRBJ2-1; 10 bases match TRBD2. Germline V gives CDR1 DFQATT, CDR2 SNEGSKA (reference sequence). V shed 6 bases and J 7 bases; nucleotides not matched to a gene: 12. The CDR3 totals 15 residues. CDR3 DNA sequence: TGCAGTGCAAGCGGGGTAGCGGGAGGAAGGAATGAGCAGTTCTTC. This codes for CSASGVAGGRNEQFF.

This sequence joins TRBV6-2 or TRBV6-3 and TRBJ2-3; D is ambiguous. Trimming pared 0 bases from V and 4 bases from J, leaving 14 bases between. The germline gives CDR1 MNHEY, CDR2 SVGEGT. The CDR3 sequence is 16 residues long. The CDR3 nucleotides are TGTGCCAGCAGTTACTCGGTGGGGTCGAGCGCAGATACGCAGTATTTT. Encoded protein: CASSYSVGSSADTQYF.

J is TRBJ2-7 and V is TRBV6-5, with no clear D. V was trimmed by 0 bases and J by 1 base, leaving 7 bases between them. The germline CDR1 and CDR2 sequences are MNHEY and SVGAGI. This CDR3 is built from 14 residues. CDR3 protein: CASSYSGLSYEQYF. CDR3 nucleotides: TGTGCCAGCAGTTACTCAGGCTTATCCTACGAGCAGTACTTC.

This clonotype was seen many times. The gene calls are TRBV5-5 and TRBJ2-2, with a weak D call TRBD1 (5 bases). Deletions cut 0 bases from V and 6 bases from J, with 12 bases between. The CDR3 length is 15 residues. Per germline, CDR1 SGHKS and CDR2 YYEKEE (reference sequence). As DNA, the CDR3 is TGTGCCAGCAGCTTGGTGCTTACAGGCCCCGGGGAGCTGTTTTTT. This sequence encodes CASSLVLTGPGELFF.

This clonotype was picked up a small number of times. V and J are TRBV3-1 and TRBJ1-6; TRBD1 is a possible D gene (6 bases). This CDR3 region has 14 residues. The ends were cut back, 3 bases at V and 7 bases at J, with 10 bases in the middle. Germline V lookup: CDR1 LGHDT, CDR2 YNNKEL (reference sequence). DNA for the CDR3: TGTGCCAGCAGCCATCGGGACACGAATTCACCCCTCCACTTT. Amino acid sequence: CASSHRDTNSPLHF.

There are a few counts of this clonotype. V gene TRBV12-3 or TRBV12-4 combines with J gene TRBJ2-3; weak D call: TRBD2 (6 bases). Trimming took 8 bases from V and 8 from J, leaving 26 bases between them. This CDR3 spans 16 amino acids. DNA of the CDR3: TGTGCCAGCGGCCGCGGGCGCATTTTAGCGGATGCTACGCAGTATTTT. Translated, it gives CASGRGRILADATQYF.

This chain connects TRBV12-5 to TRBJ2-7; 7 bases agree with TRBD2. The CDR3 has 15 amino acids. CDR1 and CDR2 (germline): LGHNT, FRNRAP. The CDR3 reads CASSKVSSGIGEQYF. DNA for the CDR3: TGTGCCTCCTCCAAAGTTTCTAGCGGAATTGGTGAGCAGTACTTC.

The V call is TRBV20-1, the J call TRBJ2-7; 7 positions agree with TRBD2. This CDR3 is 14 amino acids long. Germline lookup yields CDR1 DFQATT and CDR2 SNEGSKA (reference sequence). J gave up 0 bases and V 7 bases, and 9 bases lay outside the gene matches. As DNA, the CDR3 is TGCAGTGTACCCAGGCGGGGGAGCTCCTACGAGCAGTACTTC. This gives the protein CSVPRRGSSYEQYF.

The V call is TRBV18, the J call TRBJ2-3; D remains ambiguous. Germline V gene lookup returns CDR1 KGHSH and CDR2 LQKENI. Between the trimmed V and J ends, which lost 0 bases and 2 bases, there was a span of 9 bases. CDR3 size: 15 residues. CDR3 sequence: CASSPPNSATDTQYF. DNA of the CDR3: TGTGCCAGCTCACCACCGAACAGCGCCACAGATACGCAGTATTTT.

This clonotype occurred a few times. The CDR3 nucleotides read TGCGCCAGCAGGATCGGGGACAGGGTCTACGAGACCCAGTACTTC. It yields the protein CASRIGDRVYETQYF. This chain joins TRBV10-1 and TRBJ2-5; 9 nucleotides align to TRBD1. CDR1 and CDR2 from the germline V gene are WNHNN and SYGVQD (reference sequence). The CDR3 spans 15 residues. Trimming took 6 bases from V and 5 from J; bases not matched to a gene: 10.

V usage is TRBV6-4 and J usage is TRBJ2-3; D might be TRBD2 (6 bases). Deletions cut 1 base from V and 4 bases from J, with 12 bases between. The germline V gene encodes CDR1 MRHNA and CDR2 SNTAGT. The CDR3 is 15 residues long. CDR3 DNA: TGTGCCAGCAGTGACTTTGGAGGGCAGGCAGATACGCAGTATTTT. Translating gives CASSDFGGQADTQYF.

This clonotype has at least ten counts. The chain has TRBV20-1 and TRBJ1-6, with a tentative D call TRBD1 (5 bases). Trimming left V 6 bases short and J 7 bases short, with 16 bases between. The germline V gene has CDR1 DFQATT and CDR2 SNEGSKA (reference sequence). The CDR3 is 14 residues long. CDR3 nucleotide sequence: TGCAGTGCCAGCGGGGGGGTGTCCAATTCACCCCTCCACTTT. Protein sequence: CSASGGVSNSPLHF.

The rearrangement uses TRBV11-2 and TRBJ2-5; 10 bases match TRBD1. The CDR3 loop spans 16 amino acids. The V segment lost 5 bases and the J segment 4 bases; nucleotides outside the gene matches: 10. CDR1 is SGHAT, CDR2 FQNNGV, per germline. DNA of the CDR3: TGTGCCAGCAGCCCTCAGCTGACAGGGGGCATAGAGACCCAGTACTTC. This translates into CASSPQLTGGIETQYF.

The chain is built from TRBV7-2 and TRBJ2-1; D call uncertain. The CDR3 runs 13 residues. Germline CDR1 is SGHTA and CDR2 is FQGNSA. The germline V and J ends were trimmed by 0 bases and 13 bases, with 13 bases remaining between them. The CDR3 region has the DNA TGTGCCAGCAGCTTAGCGCGAGAGAGAATTCAGTTCTTC. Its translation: CASSLARERIQFF.

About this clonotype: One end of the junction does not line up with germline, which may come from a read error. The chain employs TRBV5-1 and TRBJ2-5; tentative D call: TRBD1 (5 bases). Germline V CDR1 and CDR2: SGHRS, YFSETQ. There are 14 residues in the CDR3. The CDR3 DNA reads TGCGCCGGCAGCTTGGACGCTGGGGCTGAGACCCAGTACTTC. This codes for CAGSLDAGAETQYF. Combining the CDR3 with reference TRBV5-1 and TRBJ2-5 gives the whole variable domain KAGVTQTPRYLIKTRGQQVTLSCSPISGHRSVSWYQQTPGQGLQFLFEYFSETQRNKGNFPGRFSGRQFSNSRSEMNVSTLELGDSALYLCAGSLDAGAETQYFGPGTRLLVL.

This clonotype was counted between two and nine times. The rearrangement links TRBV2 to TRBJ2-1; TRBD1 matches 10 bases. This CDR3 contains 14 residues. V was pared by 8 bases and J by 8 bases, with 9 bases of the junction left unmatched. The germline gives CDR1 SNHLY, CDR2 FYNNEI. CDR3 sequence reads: CASARTGGGDEQFF. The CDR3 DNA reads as TGTGCCAGCGCTAGGACAGGGGGGGGCGATGAGCAGTTCTTC.

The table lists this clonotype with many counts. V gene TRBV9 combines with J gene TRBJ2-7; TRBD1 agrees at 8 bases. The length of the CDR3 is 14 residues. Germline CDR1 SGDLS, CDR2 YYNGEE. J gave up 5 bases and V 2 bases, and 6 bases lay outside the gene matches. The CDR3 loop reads CASSVGQGENEQYF. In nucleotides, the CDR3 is TGTGCCAGCAGCGTCGGACAGGGAGAGAACGAGCAGTACTTC.